The clone carrying this T cell receptor (beta chain) was detected only a few times. Its antigen is as yet unknown. Compared with germline, one end of the junction differs, possibly owing to a read error. The CDR3 is 14 amino acids. From germline, CDR1 is MNHNS and CDR2 SASEGT. PCR used 60 Vbeta primers and 13 Jbeta primers. Clones were sequenced by immunoSEQ multiplex PCR, and TCRdb holds only the in-frame ones, with some missing. The data show under 200,000 clones, around 80% seen once. These data come from a study of cytomegalovirus exposure and HLA in healthy donors. Study-wide points: In a later analysis, most CMV-associated TCR beta chains appeared HLA-restricted. Later on, an analysis tied approximately 15,000 TCR beta sequences to HLA alleles at 0.05 false discovery rate.

The chain combines TRBV6-1 with TRBJ1-1; TRBD1 matches at 8 bases. Source material: PBMCs. The TCR comes from a woman in her forties or fifties in good health and CMV-seropositive. CDR3 sequence: CASSATGGNPEAFF. In DNA form, the CDR3 reads TGTGCCAGCAGTGCAACAGGGGGGAACCCTGAAGCTTTCTTT.